This TCR beta chain was sequenced during a study of regulatory T cells in long-lasting Graves disease. This clonotype was picked up many times. The time point: newly diagnosed GD, antithyroid drugs for less than 3 months. The TCR library was made from RNA that had been extracted from PBMCs in TRIzol. This CDR3 is 16 amino acids long. CDR1 and CDR2 (germline): SNHLY, FYNNEI. V lost 6 bases, J lost 3 bases, and 10 bases stayed unmatched. Combining iRepertoire HTBI primers with Arm-PCR of CDR3 regions, the authors built TCR beta libraries. TCRdb re-analysed the multiplex PCR reads in MiXCR, keeping a single row per CDR3 protein. The sample consists of under 450,000 distinct CDR3 sequences, 15% to 20% of them appearing once. These data are also associated with another study on T cells in Graves' hyperthyroidism and ophthalmopathy.

The sequence was obtained from a woman under 30 with Graves disease. This sample comprised peripheral blood mononuclear cells (PBMCs), obtained at new diagnosis, from a patient treated with antithyroid drugs. The chain links TRBV2 to TRBJ2-2, with TRBD1 matching over 7 bases. The CDR3 loop is CASSHGDTGDTGELFF. Written as DNA, the CDR3 is TGTGCCAGCAGCCACGGGGATACAGGGGACACCGGGGAGCTGTTTTTT.